One and the same sample provided the 18 T cell receptor beta chains below, sequenced in a study of blood T cell repertoires in COVID-19. Profiling relied on immunoSEQ multiplex PCR, and the TCRdb table lists in-frame clones only, not all of them. The table includes about 150,000 clones, 60% to 80% detected once. Sequencing was done on a sample of peripheral blood. Every receptor here comes from a man aged 55-75 years who had recovered from COVID-19.

This clone was seen more than once but under ten times. The chain joins TRBV9 to TRBJ1-5; TRBD1 agrees at 10 bases. Germline CDR1 SGDLS, CDR2 YYNGEE. This CDR3 is built from 20 residues. Trimming at V came to 1 base and at J to 0 bases, leaving 13 bases not matched to a gene. In DNA, the CDR3 is TGTGCCAGCAGCGTAATAAACGGGACAGGGGCTCATTATAGCAATCAGCCCCAGCATTTT. It codes for CASSVINGTGAHYSNQPQHF.

V usage is TRBV30 and J usage is TRBJ1-6, with no clear D. V was trimmed by 4 bases and J by 7 bases, leaving 8 bases between them. The CDR3 has 12 residues. Germline CDR1 and CDR2: GTSNPN and SVGIG (reference sequence). This chain's CDR3 is CAWNGGNSPLHF. CDR3 coding DNA: TGTGCCTGGAACGGAGGGAATTCACCCCTCCACTTT.

This chain links TRBV6-5 with TRBJ1-2, with a possible D match to TRBD1 (6 bases). In germline, CDR1 is MNHEY, CDR2 SVGAGI. Trimming stripped 4 bases from V and 2 bases from J, with 11 bases between. This CDR3 has 14 residues. The CDR3 here is CASSLARGNYGYTF. CDR3 bases: TGTGCCAGCAGTTTGGCCAGGGGAAACTATGGCTACACCTTC.

This chain joins TRBV10-3 and TRBJ2-7, with D perhaps TRBD1 (6 bases). The CDR3 extends over 17 amino acids. The germline V gene has CDR1 ENHRY and CDR2 SYGVKD. The ends were cut back, 2 bases at V and 2 bases at J, with 19 bases in the middle. The CDR3 is CAISEPGRQARTYEQYF. Here the CDR3 DNA reads TGTGCCATCAGTGAGCCTGGCCGACAGGCCCGCACCTACGAGCAGTACTTC.

The chain has TRBV2 and TRBJ1-2; TRBD1 aligns across 9 bases. CDR1 is SNHLY and CDR2 is FYNNEI in the germline V gene. The CDR3 extends over 13 amino acids. Losses at the gene ends were 6 bases for V and 7 bases for J; bases not matched to a gene: 6. Here the CDR3 reads CASRRQGEGGYTF. CDR3 bases: TGTGCCAGCAGGAGACAGGGGGAGGGTGGCTACACCTTC.

The chain uses TRBV7-2 and TRBJ2-2; D is possibly TRBD2 (5 bases). CDR1 and CDR2 (germline): SGHTA, FQGNSA. The CDR3 is made up of 16 amino acids. The V end was cut by 3 bases, the J end by 3 bases, with 14 bases between. This CDR3 reads CASSLSGIGDTGELFF. The DNA for the CDR3 is TGTGCCAGCAGCTTGAGTGGGATCGGGGACACCGGGGAGCTGTTTTTT.

A word on this clone: Other DNA sequences in the same sample also yield this CDR3. The chain links TRBV9 to TRBJ1-6; 8 bases fit TRBD1. J lost 6 bases, V lost 3 bases, and 5 bases had no gene match. The length of the CDR3 is 15 residues. CDR1 is SGDLS and CDR2 is YYNGEE in the germline V gene. In nucleotides, the CDR3 is TGTGCCAGCAGCGCCCTGGACAGGGCTAATTCACCCCTCCACTTT. It translates to CASSALDRANSPLHF.

The chain joins TRBV6-5 to TRBJ1-2; no clear D. This CDR3 is built from 13 residues. The germline gives CDR1 MNHEY, CDR2 SVGAGI. Deletions cut 2 bases from V and 1 base from J, with 5 bases between. CDR3 coding DNA: TGTGCCAGCAGTTACCAGATTAACTATGGCTACACCTTC. This codes for CASSYQINYGYTF.

The chain joins TRBV10-3 to TRBJ1-2; D is undetermined. Trimming shortened V by 1 base and J by 4 bases, and 10 bases separated the two germline ends. This CDR3 region has 14 residues. Germline V gives CDR1 ENHRY, CDR2 SYGVKD. The CDR3 DNA is TGTGCCATCAGTGAGTTCGGGGATGTCTATGGCTACACCTTC. Translating it yields CAISEFGDVYGYTF.

A few counts support this clone. The chain employs TRBV5-1 and TRBJ1-2; D is ambiguous. The germline V gene encodes CDR1 SGHRS and CDR2 YFSETQ. The CDR3 totals 13 residues. V was pared by 1 base and J by 4 bases, with 8 bases between. The CDR3 DNA follows: TGCGCCAGCAGCTTGATGGGGAGCTATGGCTACACCTTC. This translates into CASSLMGSYGYTF.

The chain has TRBV6-5 and TRBJ2-6; D remains ambiguous. The germline V and J ends were trimmed by 6 bases and 2 bases, with 11 bases remaining between them. In germline, CDR1 is MNHEY, CDR2 SVGAGI. The length of the CDR3 is 15 residues. CDR3 residues: CASSTEQPGANVLTF. The CDR3 nucleotides read TGTGCCAGCAGCACCGAACAACCTGGGGCCAACGTCCTGACTTTC.

The chain couples TRBV28 to TRBJ1-4; the D gene is possibly TRBD1 (5 bases). V lost 3 bases and J 8 bases, leaving 13 bases between the germline ends. CDR3 size: 14 residues. Germline V CDR1 and CDR2: MDHEN, SYDVKM. CDR3 nucleotides: TGTGCCAGCAGTTTGGGTCAGGGTGGAGAAAAACTGTTTTTT. Translation gives CASSLGQGGEKLFF.

The CDR3 DNA reads as TGTGCCAGTAGTATAAGGGGGACGGGGAGTGGAGGACAGCCCCAGCATTTT. Its protein product is CASSIRGTGSGGQPQHF. The gene calls are TRBV19 and TRBJ1-5; a possible D gene is TRBD1 (6 bases). The germline gives CDR1 LNHDA, CDR2 SQIVND (reference sequence). There are 17 residues in the CDR3. Between the trimmed V and J ends, which lost 2 bases and 7 bases, there was a span of 21 bases.

The chain is built from TRBV14 and TRBJ2-7; the match to TRBD1 covers 9 bases. Trimming at V came to 6 bases and at J to 13 bases, leaving 7 bases not matched to a gene. The CDR3 contains 11 residues. Germline-derived CDR1 and CDR2 are SGHDN and FVKESK. CDR3 coding DNA: TGTGCCAGCAGTCCGGGACAGGGTGCATACTTC. It is translated as CASSPGQGAYF.

This sequence joins TRBV28 and TRBJ2-4; D remains ambiguous. Germline V gene data show CDR1 as MDHEN and CDR2 as SYDVKM. The V and J ends lost 6 bases and 7 bases respectively, with 22 bases between them. CDR3 size: 16 residues. CDR3 residues: CASSDSSYISMNIQYF. The CDR3 DNA reads as TGTGCCAGCAGCGACTCTAGTTACATATCAATGAACATTCAGTACTTC.

The chain employs TRBV9 and TRBJ2-7; D might be TRBD1 (6 bases). CDR3 length: 14 amino acids. With 4 bases removed from V and 3 bases from J, the gap between germline ends came to 14 bases. Germline V gene data show CDR1 as SGDLS and CDR2 as YYNGEE. The CDR3 DNA is TGTGCCAGCAGCACCCGGGACACATTCTACGAGCAGTACTTC. Encoded protein: CASSTRDTFYEQYF.

This chain uses TRBV7-3 with TRBJ2-1; D not resolved. Germline V CDR1 and CDR2: SGHTA, FQGTGA. The CDR3 extends over 13 amino acids. V lost 0 bases and J lost 5, with 5 bases in between. The CDR3 spells CASSLTRHNEQFF. The CDR3 nucleotides are TGTGCCAGCAGCTTAACCAGGCACAATGAGCAGTTCTTC.

This rearrangement joins TRBV15 to TRBJ1-4; no definite D call. There are 16 residues in the CDR3. V was shortened by 1 base and J by 8 bases, with 17 bases between the two germline ends. Germline V gene data show CDR1 as LNHNV and CDR2 as YYDKDF (reference sequence). This chain's CDR3 is CATSRVVVSTREKLFF. The CDR3 nucleotides are TGTGCCACCAGCAGAGTGGTGGTGTCCACGAGGGAAAAACTGTTTTTT.